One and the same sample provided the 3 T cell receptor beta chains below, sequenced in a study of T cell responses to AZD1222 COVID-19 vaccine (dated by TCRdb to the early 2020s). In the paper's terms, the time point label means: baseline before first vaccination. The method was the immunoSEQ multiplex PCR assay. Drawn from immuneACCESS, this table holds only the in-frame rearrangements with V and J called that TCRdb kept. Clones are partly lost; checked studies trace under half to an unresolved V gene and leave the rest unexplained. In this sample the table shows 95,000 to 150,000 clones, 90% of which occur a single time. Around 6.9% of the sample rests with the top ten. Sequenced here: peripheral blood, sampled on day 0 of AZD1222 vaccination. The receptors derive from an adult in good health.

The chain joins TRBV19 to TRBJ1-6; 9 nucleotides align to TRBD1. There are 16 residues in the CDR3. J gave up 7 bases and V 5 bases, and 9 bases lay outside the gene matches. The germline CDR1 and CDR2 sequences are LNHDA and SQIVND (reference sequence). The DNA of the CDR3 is TGTGCCAGTAGTGACTCCGGGACAGGGTTCAATTCACCCCTCCACTTT. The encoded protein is CASSDSGTGFNSPLHF. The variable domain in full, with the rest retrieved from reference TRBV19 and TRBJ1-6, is DGGITQSPKYLFRKEGQNVTLSCEQNLNHDAMYWYRQDPGQGLRLIYYSQIVNDFQKGDIAEGYSVSREKKESFPLTVTSAQKNPTAFYLCASSDSGTGFNSPLHFGNGTRLTVT.

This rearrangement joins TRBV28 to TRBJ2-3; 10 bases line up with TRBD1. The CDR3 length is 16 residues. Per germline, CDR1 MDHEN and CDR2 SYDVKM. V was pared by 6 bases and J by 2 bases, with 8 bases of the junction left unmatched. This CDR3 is CASSHPGTGDTDTQYF. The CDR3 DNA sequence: TGTGCCAGCAGCCACCCCGGGACAGGGGACACAGATACGCAGTATTTT.

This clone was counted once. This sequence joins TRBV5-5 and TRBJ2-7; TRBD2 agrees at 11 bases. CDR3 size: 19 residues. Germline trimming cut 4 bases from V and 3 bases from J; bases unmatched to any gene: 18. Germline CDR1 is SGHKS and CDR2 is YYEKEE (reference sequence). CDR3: CASSIVSGLAAIGIYEQYF. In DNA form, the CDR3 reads TGTGCCAGCAGCATCGTTTCGGGACTAGCGGCCATAGGGATCTACGAGCAGTACTTC. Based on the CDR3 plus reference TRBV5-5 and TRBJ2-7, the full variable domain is DAGVTQSPTHLIKTRGQQVTLRCSPISGHKSVSWYQQVLGQGPQFIFQYYEKEERGRGNFPDRFSARQFPNYSSELNVNALLLGDSALYLCASSIVSGLAAIGIYEQYFGPGTRLTVT.